Given below is one T cell receptor beta chain in context. The sample comes from a study of human T cells and chemical hapten exposure. Germline V CDR1 and CDR2: MNHEY, SMNVEV (reference sequence). With 3 bases removed from V and 7 bases from J, the gap between germline ends came to 22 bases. The CDR3 has 16 residues. MiXCR, run by TCRdb on the RACE reads, gives a single entry per CDR3 protein. The sample carries about 57,000 distinct CDR3 sequences, 9.3% recorded once. Time point: patch test 1, 2 weeks after DPC sensitization. Treatment in this sample: therapeutic diphenylcyclopropenone sensitization with weekly scalp DPC.

The receptor was isolated from a woman aged 40 to 55 with alopecia areata. Some clones in this sample may be carry-over from other donors' samples. The starting material was whole blood, obtained in connection with sensitization to the hapten diphenylcyclopropenone (DPC). The V gene is TRBV27, the J gene TRBJ2-7; tentatively, D is TRBD1 or TRBD2 (6 bases each). The CDR3 DNA follows: TGTGCCAGCAGTTTGAATCAGGGCAAGGGGGGCGATGAGCAGTACTTC. Amino acid sequence: CASSLNQGKGGDEQYF.